This TCR beta chain was sequenced for a study of Tregs in tolerant kidney transplant recipients. Germline values: CDR1 SGHTA, CDR2 FQGNSA. Trimming removed 5 bases at V and 5 bases at J, with 22 bases between. The CDR3 runs 16 residues. Assay: immunoSEQ multiplex PCR; the TCRdb copy retains only in-frame clones and omits some. Seen here are about 94,000 clones, 90% to 95% observed once, and the top ten hold 0.46%. Unstimulated regulatory T cells (CD4+CD25+CD127-), CD4+CD25- non-regulatory cells, CD4 and CD8 cells were FACS-sorted from thawed PBMCs. The chain has TRBV7-2 and TRBJ2-7; tentatively, D is TRBD1 (6 bases). This clonotype originated in a human donor who received a combined kidney and bone marrow transplant. The sample here was CD4+ T cells from blood, taken before the transplant. CDR3 nucleotides: TGTGCCAGCAGCCCCCTAAGGGCCGACAGGTTCCACGAGCAGTACTTC. Its translation: CASSPLRADRFHEQYF.